The clone carrying this T cell receptor (beta chain) came up once. Its specificity is not known. This CDR3 has 15 amino acids. Germline V lookup: CDR1 SEHNR, CDR2 FQNEAQ (reference sequence). The PCR made use of 60 Vbeta and 13 Jbeta primers. Method: immunoSEQ multiplex PCR; TCRdb's copy keeps in-frame clones and lacks some. The table records about 110,000 clones, 69% of them present only once. The sample originates from a study of cytomegalovirus exposure and HLA in healthy donors. Findings of the study overall: Reported findings show TCR beta sequences accurately forecast HLA-A and HLA-B alleles in most subjects.

Input material: PBMCs. This receptor was taken from a woman in her seventies in good health and CMV-seropositive. This sequence joins TRBV7-9 and TRBJ2-5, with D possibly being TRBD1 (6 bases). The J call could be wrong; TRBJ2-7 is a better fit for the DNA end. CDR3 sequence reads: CASSSGHGTSYEQYF. The DNA of the CDR3 is TGTGCCAGCAGCTCGGGACACGGGACCTCCTACGAGCAGTACTTC.